The T cell receptor (beta chain) described here comes from a study of T cell responses to AZD1222 COVID-19 vaccine. Study results and caveats: Recipients of AZD1222 seropositive at baseline numbered only 6 or 7. Donors were chiefly white British, with a greater number of females, and clonal diversity was perhaps underestimated. Among spike-specific TCRs, nearly half reportedly target unmutated variant regions. CD4 TCRs covered the whole spike, strongest at regions 160-218 and 743-854.

The repertoire was sequenced with immunoSEQ multiplex PCR; TCRdb's copy has only in-frame clones and lacks some. The sample carries more than 85,000 clones, 87% recorded once. CDR1 and CDR2 (germline): SGHNT, YYREEE (reference sequence). V was cut by 2 bases and J by 5 bases, with 13 bases left in between. The CDR3 runs to 14 residues. As to this clone: Its antigen is currently unknown.

The sequencing used peripheral blood, collected 28 days after the second AZD1222 dose. This TCR was sampled from an adult who received the AZD1222 COVID-19 vaccine. The chain carries TRBV5-4 and TRBJ2-5; D perhaps matches TRBD2 (5 bases). CDR3 DNA: TGTGCCAGCAGCTTTAGAGGGCGCTTGGAGACCCAGTACTTC. Translating it yields CASSFRGRLETQYF.